A single sample is the source of the 26 T cell receptor beta chains below, sequenced in a study of CD8+ T cells in alopecia areata. Documented time point: mouse skin 6 weeks after grafting, around onset of hair loss. It was cDNA, reverse transcribed from extracted RNA, that served as the sequencing template. Sequencing used immunoSEQ multiplex PCR; TCRdb keeps in-frame clones, though not all of them. The sample shows about 5,800 clones, no singletons; the ten largest hold about 25%. The sequences come from skin, collected at week 6. These receptors were collected from a C3H/HeJ mouse with alopecia areata. For the strain, the MHC haplotype given is H2-k.

This clone is termed large (0.1 to 1%). The gene symbols are mouse symbols. Coverage ceases 4 residues before the CDR3 finishes, and the germline J gene fills in the end. V and J are TRBV17 and TRBJ2-7, with D perhaps TRBD1 (6 bases). From germline, CDR1 is MNHDT and CDR2 YYDKIL. This CDR3 has 15 amino acids. The part of the CDR3 DNA that was read is TGTGCTAGCAGTAGACGGCACAGGGAGGGAAAT. The encoded protein is CASSRRHREGN. The whole CDR3 protein is CASSRRHREGNEQYF. Full variable domain (remainder filled in from reference TRBV17 and TRBJ2-7): DTTVKQNPRYKLARVGKPVNLICSQTMNHDTMYWYQKKPNQAPKLLLFYYDKILNREADTFEKFQSSRPNNSFCSLYIGSAGLEYSAMYLCASSRRHREGNEQYFGPGTRLTVL.

This clone was counted ten times or more. The genes and germline here are from mouse. The read falls 4 residues short of the CDR3 end, and the missing part is taken from the germline J gene. The chain carries TRBV5 and TRBJ2-5; 8 bases match TRBD2. CDR1 is LGHNA and CDR2 is YNLKQL in the germline V gene (reference sequence). V dropped 4 bases and J dropped 2; count of bases not matched to a gene: 5. The CDR3 consists of 15 residues. CDR3 bases read: TGTGCCAGCAGCCCAGACTGGGGCTTCCAAGAC. Protein product: CASSPDWGFQD. The entire CDR3 reads CASSPDWGFQDTQYF.

This clone was recorded at least ten times. Gene names are the mouse ones. The CDR3 end is not reached by the read, which stops 4 residues before it; the germline J gene fills it in. The chain recombines TRBV12-2 with TRBJ2-7; D might be TRBD2 (6 bases). Trimming removed 0 bases from V and 1 base from J, with 12 bases in between. Germline CDR1 reads SGHLS; CDR2 reads HYDKME. The CDR3 has 15 amino acids. Partial CDR3 DNA: TGTGCCAGCTCTCTCCTGGGGAGGGTGTCCTAT. Its translation: CASSLLGRVSY. The full CDR3 protein is CASSLLGRVSYEQYF.

This clone was detected a few times. Mouse names are used for the genes. The read is 4 residues too short to cover the CDR3 end, so that end is filled in from the germline J gene. The chain joins TRBV13-3 to TRBJ2-5, with 7 bases matching TRBD2. Germline values: CDR1 NNHDY, CDR2 SYVADS. V was pared by 0 bases and J by 3 bases, with 1 base of the junction left unmatched. The CDR3 is made up of 14 amino acids. This CDR3 is CASSDGWGQDTQYF. The CDR3 bases that were read are TGTGCCAGCAGTGATGGCTGGGGGCAAGAC.

By sample fraction, this clone is large. The gene names given are mouse names. The part of the CDR3 DNA that was read is TGTGCCAGCAGTGGGACAGGACAAGAC. Amino acid sequence: CASSGTGQD. The whole CDR3 region reads CASSGTGQDTQYF. The J gene is TRBJ2-5, the V gene TRBV19; 8 nucleotides match TRBD1. The read is 4 residues too short to cover the CDR3 end, so that end is filled in from the germline J gene. This CDR3 has 13 residues. Per the germline V gene, CDR1 is FNHDT and CDR2 is SITEND (reference sequence). V lost 4 bases, J lost 3 bases, and 1 base stayed unmatched. The whole variable domain, filled in from reference TRBV19 and TRBJ2-5, reads GGIITQTPKFLIGQEGQKLTLKCQQNFNHDTMYWYRQDSGKGLRLIYYSITENDLQKGDLSEGYDASREKKSSFSLTVTSAQKNEMAVFLCASSGTGQDTQYFGPGTRLLVL.

This clone occurred a few times. Gene names are mouse gene names. The read terminates 4 residues ahead of where the CDR3 ends, so the germline J gene completes it. The V gene is TRBV13-2, the J gene TRBJ2-3, with 9 bases fitting TRBD2. Trimming removed 3 bases from V and 0 bases from J; junction bases left unmatched: 2. CDR3 length: 15 amino acids. CDR1 NNHNN and CDR2 SYGAGS come from the germline V gene (reference sequence). CDR3 DNA (partial): TGTGCCAGCGGTGCCTGGGGGGGGAGTGCAGAA. Residues: CASGAWGGSAE. The full CDR3 is CASGAWGGSAETLYF.

This clone has a handful of counts. Genes here carry mouse names. The read finishes 4 residues shy of the CDR3 end, and the germline J gene is used to complete it. This chain links TRBV13-1 with TRBJ2-7, with TRBD1 identical over 8 bases. V was pared by 3 bases and J by 0 bases, with 2 bases of the junction left unmatched. This CDR3 is 14 amino acids long. Germline CDR1 and CDR2: NSHNY and SYGAGN. The sequenced part of the CDR3 DNA is TGTGCCAGCAGTGGGGACAGGAGCTCCTAT. Translated: CASSGDRSSY. The CDR3 reads in full as CASSGDRSSYEQYF.

This clone was counted between two and nine times. Each gene name is a mouse one. The read ends 4 residues before the CDR3 terminus; that terminus is restored from the germline J gene. The chain is built from TRBV14 and TRBJ1-1; 8 bases fit TRBD1. Trimming at V came to 8 bases and at J to 0 bases, leaving 3 bases not matched to a gene. This CDR3 has 13 amino acids. From germline, CDR1 is SGHDT and CDR2 FRDEAV. CDR3 DNA (partial): TGTGCCAGTCGGGACAGGACAAACACA. Translating gives CASRDRTNT. The whole CDR3 protein is CASRDRTNTEVFF.

Details on this clone: Gene names refer to mouse genes. The observed sequence ends 4 residues before the CDR3 terminus, with the missing tail filled in from the germline J gene. The chain combines TRBV13-1 with TRBJ2-5, with TRBD1 matching over 10 bases. The CDR3 sequence is 12 residues long. Germline V gene lookup returns CDR1 NSHNY and CDR2 SYGAGN. This CDR3 is CASRDRGDTQYF. CDR3 DNA (partial): TGTGCCAGCAGGGACAGGGGGGAC.

To note about this clone: The germline and genes are mouse ones. Read sequence stops 4 residues before the CDR3 end, and the germline J gene provides the missing end. This chain links TRBV17 with TRBJ2-2, with TRBD1 as a possible D gene (5 bases). Trimming cost V 1 base and J 0 bases, with 6 bases left between them. CDR1 MNHDT and CDR2 YYDKIL come from the germline V gene. The CDR3 totals 15 residues. The CDR3 region is CASSRGTTNTGQLYF. The part of the CDR3 DNA that was read is TGTGCTAGCAGTAGAGGGACAACAAACACCGGG.

The sample holds many counts of this clone. Gene names are the mouse ones. Read data end 4 residues before the CDR3 end; the end is taken from the germline J gene. This rearrangement joins TRBV17 to TRBJ1-2; tentative D call: TRBD1 (5 bases). CDR3 length: 14 amino acids. Trimming took 0 bases from V and 0 from J, leaving 5 bases between them. CDR1 is MNHDT, CDR2 YYDKIL, per germline. The CDR3 reads CASSRDRANSDYTF. The DNA read from the CDR3 is TGTGCTAGCAGTAGAGACAGGGCAAACTCC.

Regarding this clone: Gene names and germline match the mouse. Sequencing ends 4 residues short of the CDR3 end; the germline J gene provides the rest. The chain has TRBV12-1 and TRBJ2-4, with TRBD2 matching over 10 bases. The germline CDR1 and CDR2 sequences are SGHSN and HYEKVE. J gave up 0 bases and V 0 bases, and 5 bases lay outside the gene matches. The CDR3 loop spans 17 amino acids. The DNA read from the CDR3 is TGTGCCAGCTCTCTCCCGGGACTGGGGTCTAGTCAAAAC. It encodes CASSLPGLGSSQN. In full, the CDR3 reads CASSLPGLGSSQNTLYF.

This clone counts as medium-sized. The genes are named according to mouse. The observed sequence ends 4 residues before the CDR3 terminus, with the missing tail filled in from the germline J gene. The rearrangement joins TRBV1 to TRBJ1-2; 8 bases agree with TRBD1. The CDR3 contains 15 residues. J was trimmed by 0 bases and V by 3 bases; bases with no gene match: 3. CDR1 is NSQYPW, CDR2 LRSPGD, per germline (reference sequence). CDR3 bases read: TGCACCTGCAGTGCGGACAGGGCTTCAAACTCC. Its translation: CTCSADRASNS. In full, the CDR3 reads CTCSADRASNSDYTF.

At least ten counts were recorded for this clone. Germline and genes: mouse. The sequenced fragment ends 4 residues before the CDR3 boundary, so the rest is inferred from the germline J gene. V and J are TRBV19 and TRBJ1-2; 10 bases agree with TRBD1. Trimming removed 5 bases from V and 4 bases from J; junction bases left unmatched: 5. Germline V gene sequence: CDR1 FNHDT, CDR2 SITEND (reference sequence). This CDR3 has 14 residues. The part of the CDR3 DNA that was read is TGTGCCAGCAGCAGGGACAGGGGTAGCTCC. Encoded protein: CASSRDRGSS. The whole CDR3 reads CASSRDRGSSDYTF.

This clone was seen more than once but under ten times. Here the gene names and germline are mouse. The read halts 4 residues ahead of the CDR3 end, with the missing end drawn from the germline J gene. The V gene is TRBV5, the J gene TRBJ2-1; 14 bases map to TRBD2. Trimming at V came to 4 bases and at J to 1 base, leaving 0 bases not matched to a gene. This CDR3 is built from 16 residues. Germline CDR1 reads LGHNA; CDR2 reads YNLKQL (reference sequence). The CDR3 region is CASSRDWGGNYAEQFF. Incomplete CDR3 DNA: TGTGCCAGCAGCCGGGACTGGGGGGGCAACTATGCT.

With regard to this clone: Genes and germline come from the mouse. The sequence runs out 4 residues before the end of the CDR3; the remainder is reconstructed from the germline J gene. The V gene is TRBV13-2, the J gene TRBJ2-3; D is possibly TRBD2 (6 bases). This CDR3 has 15 amino acids. Germline-derived CDR1 and CDR2 are NNHNN and SYGAGS (reference sequence). The V gene lost 0 bases and the J gene lost 0 bases, with 8 bases spanning the gap. The sequenced CDR3 bases are TGTGCCAGCGGTGATGCTGGGGATAGTGCAGAA. Protein sequence: CASGDAGDSAE. The complete CDR3 sequence is CASGDAGDSAETLYF.

This clone was detected many times. The listed genes are named as in mouse. Sequencing ends 4 residues short of the CDR3 end; the germline J gene provides the rest. The V call is TRBV2, the J call TRBJ1-1; a weak D match, TRBD1 (5 bases). The CDR3 sequence is 14 residues long. V gave up 0 bases and J gave up 1 base, with 6 bases separating them. Germline lookup yields CDR1 LGHNA and CDR2 YSYQKL. CDR3 DNA (partial): TGTGCCAGCAGCCAAGATGGGGGGAACACA. Residues: CASSQDGGNT. The full CDR3 sequence reads CASSQDGGNTEVFF.

This clone has only a few counts. The gene names here belong to mouse. The missing CDR3 end, 3 residues past where the read stops, is filled in from the germline J gene. V and J are TRBV1 and TRBJ1-3, with a possible D match to TRBD1 (5 bases). V was trimmed by 0 bases and J by 0 bases, leaving 9 bases between them. Germline lookup yields CDR1 NSQYPW and CDR2 LRSPGD (reference sequence). This CDR3 contains 16 residues. CDR3 DNA, as far as it was read: TGCACCTGCAGTGCAGAGACAGACACTTCTGGAAATACG. Encoded protein: CTCSAETDTSGNT. The CDR3 as a whole reads CTCSAETDTSGNTLYF.

This clone was seen many times. Mouse gene names apply. The CDR3 end is not reached by the read, which stops 4 residues before it; the germline J gene fills it in. The chain carries TRBV17 and TRBJ2-2; 11 bases are a match to TRBD1. CDR1 is MNHDT, CDR2 YYDKIL, per germline. V gave up 3 bases and J gave up 3 bases; unmatched junction bases: 0. The CDR3 runs to 15 residues. CDR3 bases read: TGTGCTAGCAGTAGGGACAGGGGGCACACCGGG. This codes for CASSRDRGHTG. The full CDR3 protein is CASSRDRGHTGQLYF.

This clone was seen repeatedly, ten times or more. The gene symbols are mouse symbols. The read ends 4 residues before the CDR3 terminus; that terminus is restored from the germline J gene. The chain has TRBV17 and TRBJ2-1; 11 bases align to TRBD2. V trimming: 0 bases; J trimming: 6 bases; junction bases outside the gene matches: 1. The germline V gene encodes CDR1 MNHDT and CDR2 YYDKIL. This CDR3 is built from 15 residues. The CDR3 loop is CASSRELGGLAEQFF. The part of the CDR3 DNA that was read is TGTGCTAGCAGTAGAGAACTGGGGGGGCTTGCT.

This clone was observed at least ten times. Genes and germline come from the mouse. The CDR3 is cut off 4 residues early in the read; its end comes from the germline J gene. The chain links TRBV13-2 to TRBJ2-3, with 10 bases identical to TRBD2. With 1 base clipped from V and 0 bases from J, the junction kept 2 bases outside the gene matches. This CDR3 comprises 16 residues. Per germline, CDR1 NNHNN and CDR2 SYGAGS (reference sequence). Incomplete CDR3 DNA: TGTGCCAGCGGTGATAACTGGGGGGGTAGTGCAGAA. Translation: CASGDNWGGSAE. The CDR3 reads in full as CASGDNWGGSAETLYF.

The table lists this clone with a few counts. Gene names are mouse gene names. The sequence runs out 4 residues before the end of the CDR3; the remainder is reconstructed from the germline J gene. The chain recombines TRBV13-2 with TRBJ2-2; 8 positions agree with TRBD1. The germline gives CDR1 NNHNN, CDR2 SYGAGS (reference sequence). There are 17 residues in the CDR3. After removal of 0 bases from V and 0 bases from J, the junction contained 4 bases not matched to a gene. CDR3 protein: CASGDGQGPPNTGQLYF. CDR3 DNA, as far as it was read: TGTGCCAGCGGTGATGGACAGGGGCCTCCAAACACCGGG.

This clone was seen a handful of times. Here the gene names and germline are mouse. The read ends 4 residues early relative to the CDR3; the germline J gene fills the gap. The chain combines TRBV13-2 with TRBJ2-1, with TRBD2 identical over 11 bases. CDR1 is NNHNN and CDR2 is SYGAGS in the germline V gene (reference sequence). The CDR3 sequence is 16 residues long. V was pared by 0 bases and J by 3 bases, with 2 bases of the junction left unmatched. The CDR3 bases that were read are TGTGCCAGCGGTGATGAACTGGGGGGGCGCTATGCT. Residues: CASGDELGGRYA. The full CDR3 reads CASGDELGGRYAEQFF.

As for this clone: Mouse names are used for the genes. The read stops 4 residues short of the end of the CDR3; the missing end is completed from the germline J gene. The rearrangement uses TRBV1 and TRBJ1-1; 9 bases align to TRBD1. V gave up 6 bases and J gave up 0 bases; unmatched junction bases: 2. This CDR3 spans 14 amino acids. Germline CDR1 reads NSQYPW; CDR2 reads LRSPGD (reference sequence). CDR3 DNA, as far as it was read: TGCACCTGCAGGGGACAGGGAGCAAACACA. Its protein is CTCRGQGANT. The full-length CDR3 reads as CTCRGQGANTEVFF.

This clone has just a few counts. Mouse names are used for the genes. The CDR3 end is not reached by the read, which stops 4 residues before it; the germline J gene fills it in. The chain uses TRBV3 and TRBJ2-2, with D maybe TRBD1 (5 bases). Germline V gene lookup returns CDR1 SNHLY and CDR2 FYNGKV (reference sequence). The CDR3 spans 15 residues. Trimming removed 1 base from V and 0 bases from J, with 6 bases in between. CDR3 DNA, as far as it was read: TGTGCCAGCAGCTTAGGGACAACAAACACCGGG. Protein: CASSLGTTNTG. The CDR3 in its entirety is CASSLGTTNTGQLYF.

This clone was detected a few times. Gene names refer to mouse genes. The missing CDR3 end, 4 residues past where the read stops, is filled in from the germline J gene. The V gene is TRBV1, the J gene TRBJ2-3; 8 positions agree with TRBD2. Germline CDR1 reads NSQYPW; CDR2 reads LRSPGD (reference sequence). The CDR3 extends over 17 amino acids. Trimming removed 0 bases from V and 1 base from J; junction bases left unmatched: 6. CDR3 amino acids: CTCSADRLGGGAETLYF. The part of the CDR3 DNA that was read is TGCACCTGCAGTGCAGATAGGCTGGGGGGTGGTGCAGAA. The variable domain in full, completed from reference TRBV1 and TRBJ2-3, reads VTLLEQNPRWRLVPRGQAVNLRCILKNSQYPWMSWYQQDLQKQLQWLFTLRSPGDKEVKSLPGADYLATRVTDTELRLQVANMSQGRTLYCTCSADRLGGGAETLYFGSGTRLTVL.